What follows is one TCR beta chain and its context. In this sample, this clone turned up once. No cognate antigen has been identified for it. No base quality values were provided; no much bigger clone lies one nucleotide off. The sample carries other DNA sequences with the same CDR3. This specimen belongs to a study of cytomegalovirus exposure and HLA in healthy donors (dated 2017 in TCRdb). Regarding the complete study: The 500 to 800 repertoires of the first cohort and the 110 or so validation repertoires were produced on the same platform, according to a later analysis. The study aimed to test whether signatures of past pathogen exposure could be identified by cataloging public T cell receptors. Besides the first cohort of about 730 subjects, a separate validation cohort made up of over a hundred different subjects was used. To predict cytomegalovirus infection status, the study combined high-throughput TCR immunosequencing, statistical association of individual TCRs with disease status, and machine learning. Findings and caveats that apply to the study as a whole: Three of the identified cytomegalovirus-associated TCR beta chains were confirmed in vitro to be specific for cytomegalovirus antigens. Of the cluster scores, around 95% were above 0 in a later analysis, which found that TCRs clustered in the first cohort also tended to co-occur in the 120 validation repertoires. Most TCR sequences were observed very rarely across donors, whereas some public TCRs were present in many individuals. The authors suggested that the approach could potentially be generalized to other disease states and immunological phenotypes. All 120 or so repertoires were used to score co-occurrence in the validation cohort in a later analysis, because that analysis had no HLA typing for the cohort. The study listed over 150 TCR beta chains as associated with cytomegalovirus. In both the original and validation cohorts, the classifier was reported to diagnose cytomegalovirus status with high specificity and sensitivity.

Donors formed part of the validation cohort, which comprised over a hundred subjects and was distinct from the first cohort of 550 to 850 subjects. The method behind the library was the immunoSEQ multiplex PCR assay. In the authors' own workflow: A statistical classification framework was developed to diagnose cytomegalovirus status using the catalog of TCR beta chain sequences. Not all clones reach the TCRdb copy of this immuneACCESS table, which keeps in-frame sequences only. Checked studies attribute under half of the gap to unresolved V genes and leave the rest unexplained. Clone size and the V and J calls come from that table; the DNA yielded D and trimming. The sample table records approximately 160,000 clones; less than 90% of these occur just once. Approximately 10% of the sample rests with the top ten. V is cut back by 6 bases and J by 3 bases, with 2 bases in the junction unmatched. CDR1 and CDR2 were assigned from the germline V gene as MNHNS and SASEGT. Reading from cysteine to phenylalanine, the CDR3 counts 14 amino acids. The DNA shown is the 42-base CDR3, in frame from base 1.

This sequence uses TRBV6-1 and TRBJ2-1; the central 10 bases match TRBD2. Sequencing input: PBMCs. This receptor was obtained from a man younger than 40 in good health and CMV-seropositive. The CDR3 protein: CASRPSGGYNEQFF. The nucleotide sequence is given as TGTGCCAGCAGGCCTAGCGGGGGCTACAATGAGCAGTTCTTC.